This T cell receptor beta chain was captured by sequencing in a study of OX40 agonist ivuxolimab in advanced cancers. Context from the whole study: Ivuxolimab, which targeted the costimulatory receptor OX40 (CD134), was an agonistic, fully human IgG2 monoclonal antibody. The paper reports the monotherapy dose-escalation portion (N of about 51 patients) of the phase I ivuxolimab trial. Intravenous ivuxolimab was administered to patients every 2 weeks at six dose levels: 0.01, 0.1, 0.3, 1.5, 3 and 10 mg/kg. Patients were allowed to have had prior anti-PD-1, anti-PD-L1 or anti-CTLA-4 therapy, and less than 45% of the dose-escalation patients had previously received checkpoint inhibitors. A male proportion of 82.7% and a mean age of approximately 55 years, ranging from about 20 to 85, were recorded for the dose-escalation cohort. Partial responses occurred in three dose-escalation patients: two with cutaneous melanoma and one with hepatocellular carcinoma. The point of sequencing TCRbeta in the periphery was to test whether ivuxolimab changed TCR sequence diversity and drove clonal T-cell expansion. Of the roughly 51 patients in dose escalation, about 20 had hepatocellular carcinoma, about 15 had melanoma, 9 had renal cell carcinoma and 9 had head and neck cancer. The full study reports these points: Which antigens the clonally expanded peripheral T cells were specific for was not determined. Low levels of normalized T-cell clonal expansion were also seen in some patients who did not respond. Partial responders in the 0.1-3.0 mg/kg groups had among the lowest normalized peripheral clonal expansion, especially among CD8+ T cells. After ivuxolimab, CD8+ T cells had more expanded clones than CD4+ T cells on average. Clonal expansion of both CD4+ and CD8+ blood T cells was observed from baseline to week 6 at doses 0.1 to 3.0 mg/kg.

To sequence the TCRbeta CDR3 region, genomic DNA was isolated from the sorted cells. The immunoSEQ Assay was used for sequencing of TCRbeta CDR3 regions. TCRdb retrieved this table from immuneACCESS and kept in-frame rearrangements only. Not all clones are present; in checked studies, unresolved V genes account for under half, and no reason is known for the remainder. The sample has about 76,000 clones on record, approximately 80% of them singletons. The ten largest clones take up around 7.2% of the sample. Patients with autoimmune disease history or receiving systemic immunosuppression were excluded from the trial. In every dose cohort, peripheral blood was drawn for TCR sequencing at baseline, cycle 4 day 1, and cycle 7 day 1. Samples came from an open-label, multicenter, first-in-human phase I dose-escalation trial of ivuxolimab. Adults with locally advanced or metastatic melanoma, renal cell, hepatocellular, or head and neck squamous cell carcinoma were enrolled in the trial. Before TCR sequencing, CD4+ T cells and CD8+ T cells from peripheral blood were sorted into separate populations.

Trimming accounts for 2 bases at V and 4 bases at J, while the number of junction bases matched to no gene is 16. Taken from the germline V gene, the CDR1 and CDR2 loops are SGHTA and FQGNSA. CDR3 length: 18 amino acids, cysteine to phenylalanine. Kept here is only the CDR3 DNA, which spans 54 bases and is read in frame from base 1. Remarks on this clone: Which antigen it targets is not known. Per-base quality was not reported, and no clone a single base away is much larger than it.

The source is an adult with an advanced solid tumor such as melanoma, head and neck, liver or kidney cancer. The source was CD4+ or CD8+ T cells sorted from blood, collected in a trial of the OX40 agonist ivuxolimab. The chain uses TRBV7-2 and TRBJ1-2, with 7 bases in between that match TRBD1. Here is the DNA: TGTGCCAGCAGCTTAATACAGGGGAACTCCGCCAAAGGCTATGGCTACACCTTC. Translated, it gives CASSLIQGNSAKGYGYTF.